This T cell receptor beta chain is drawn from a study of identical twins. Everyone who donated was a healthy Caucasian. The germline V gene encodes CDR1 DFQATT and CDR2 SNEGSKA (reference sequence). The junction had 9 bases not matched to a gene; V was cut back by 6 bases and J by 8 bases. This CDR3 has 13 amino acids. Unique molecular identifiers were present on the cDNA, which also gained a universal primer site by template switching. MiXCR, run by TCRdb on the 5' RACE reads, gives a single entry per CDR3 protein. The data contain a few hundred thousand distinct CDR3 sequences, around a sixth of them singletons. This clonotype has at least ten counts.

The sequence derives from a man between 50 and 59 years old in good health. Sequenced material: naive T cells sorted from blood. The gene calls are TRBV20-1 and TRBJ2-1; TRBD1 aligns across 8 bases. CDR3 protein: CSAGTGTVDEQFF. CDR3 bases: TGCAGTGCCGGGACAGGTACAGTCGATGAGCAGTTCTTC.